What follows is one T cell receptor (beta chain) and its context. Its antigen remains unknown. Unmatched junction bases numbered 4, after V lost 1 base and J lost 2 bases. The length of the CDR3 is 15 residues. Germline CDR1 and CDR2: SGHAT and FQNNGV. The data originate from a study of OX40 agonist ivuxolimab in advanced cancers. Study background: Administration of intravenous ivuxolimab to patients occurred every 2 weeks at 0.01 to 10 mg/kg. Participants averaged roughly 57 years of age (range about 23 to 90) and were around 80% male.

Systemic immunosuppression or a history of autoimmune disease excluded patients. Findings of the study overall: Not determined was the antigen specificity of the expanded peripheral T cells.

Produced via immunoSEQ multiplex PCR; TCRdb's table is partial and in-frame only. The sample carries over 55,000 clones, 85% to 95% recorded once. Sequencing used CD4+ or CD8+ T cells sorted from blood, obtained in a trial of the OX40 agonist ivuxolimab. This sequence originates from an adult with an advanced solid tumor such as melanoma, head and neck, liver or kidney cancer. The chain is built from TRBV11-2 and TRBJ2-5; 7 bases map to TRBD2. CDR3 protein: CASSLVGAGQETQYF. In DNA form, the CDR3 reads TGTGCCAGCAGCTTAGTTGGAGCGGGACAAGAGACCCAGTACTTC. The whole variable domain, filled in from reference TRBV11-2 and TRBJ2-5, reads EAGVAQSPRYKIIEKRQSVAFWCNPISGHATLYWYQQILGQGPKLLIQFQNNGVVDDSQLPKDRFSAERLKGVDSTLKIQPAKLEDSAVYLCASSLVGAGQETQYFGPGTRLLVL.